Reported below is one T cell receptor beta chain. Its antigen is unknown. The data derive from a study of graft-versus-host responses after intestinal transplantation. Study conclusions and caveats: In recipient marrow, GvH clones were found, and some appeared first in ileum or blood.

Only in-frame clones appear in the TCRdb table, and some are missing; sequencing was by immunoSEQ multiplex PCR. The table lists 2,000 to 2,500 clones, roughly 93% of them singletons. The CDR3 is 17 residues long. From germline, CDR1 is MDHEN and CDR2 SYDVKM. V was shortened by 5 bases and J by 1 base, with 18 bases between the two germline ends. The chain carries TRBV28 and TRBJ2-4; TRBD1 is a possible D gene (6 bases). The sequences come from PBMCs, collected approximately 19 days after intestinal transplant. This receptor was identified in a human patient who received an intestinal transplant, so some T cells may come from the graft donor. The CDR3 DNA is TGTGCCAGCAGTCCGGGACAAGGCTTGGGGGCCAAAAACATTCAGTACTTC. It encodes CASSPGQGLGAKNIQYF.